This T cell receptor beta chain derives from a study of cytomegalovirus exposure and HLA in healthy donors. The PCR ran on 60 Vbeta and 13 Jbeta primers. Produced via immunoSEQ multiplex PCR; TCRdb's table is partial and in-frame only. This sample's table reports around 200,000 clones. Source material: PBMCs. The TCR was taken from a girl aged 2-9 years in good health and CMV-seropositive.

The CDR3 bases are TGTGCCAGCTCACTTACAGGGGACACTGAAGCTTTCTTT. Its translation is CASSLTGDTEAFF. The chain links TRBV18 to TRBJ1-1; TRBD1 matches 7 bases. The CDR3 runs 13 residues. From germline, CDR1 is KGHSH and CDR2 LQKENI. Losses at the gene ends were 4 bases for V and 3 bases for J; bases not matched to a gene: 2. Full variable domain (remainder filled in from reference TRBV18 and TRBJ1-1): NAGVMQNPRHLVRRRGQEARLRCSPMKGHSHVYWYRQLPEEGLKFMVYLQKENIIDESGMPKERFSAEFPKEGPSILRIQQVVRGDSAAYFCASSLTGDTEAFFGQGTRLTVV.